The present T cell receptor (beta chain) was sequenced within a study of OX40 agonist ivuxolimab in advanced cancers. Overall study context: Patients enrolled in dose escalation were diagnosed with hepatocellular carcinoma, melanoma, renal cell or head and neck cancer.

Study-wide findings and caveats: Antigen specificity remained undetermined for the expanded peripheral T cells.

Germline CDR1 and CDR2: SEHNR and FQNEAQ (reference sequence). The CDR3 contains 11 residues. Some clones are missing from TCRdb's copy, which holds only in-frame ones; the method was immunoSEQ multiplex PCR. The sample has about 75,000 clones, just over 85% seen once. On this clone itself: Its antigen is not known. Relative to the germline gene, one junction end is altered; a read error may explain this.

The sequence was obtained from an adult with an advanced solid tumor such as melanoma, head and neck, liver or kidney cancer. The rearrangement links TRBV7-9 to TRBJ2-7; D remains ambiguous. The material sequenced was CD4+ or CD8+ T cells sorted from blood, taken in a trial of the OX40 agonist ivuxolimab. The CDR3 here is CASSLFSPCDF. The CDR3 DNA follows: TGTGCCAGCAGCTTGTTTTCCCCTTGTGACTTC.